This TCR beta chain was profiled in a study of T cell clonality in common variable immunodeficiency. Study results and limitations: The cause of increased CVID clonality remains unclear without subpopulation sequencing. CVID subjects had higher TCRbeta clonality than healthy controls, most marked in about a third. CVID patient heterogeneity limited repertoire-clinical complication correlations.

Sequencing input was equivalent genomic DNA from CVID and controls. Generated by immunoSEQ multiplex PCR, the TCRdb table keeps only in-frame clones and is missing some. The sample is made up of 40,000 or so clones, none counted only once. The table lists this clone with a few counts. Its cognate antigen is unknown. The CDR3 goes on 3 residues after the read ends, and that part is filled in from the germline J gene. V shed 1 base and J 2 bases; nucleotides not matched to a gene: 4. The length of the CDR3 is 17 residues. CDR1 is SGHTA and CDR2 is FQGTGA in the germline V gene. This clonotype was sampled from a person aged 18 to 70 in good health. What was sequenced was peripheral blood mononuclear cells. The rearrangement uses TRBV7-3 and TRBJ2-2; TRBD1 matches at 10 bases. CDR3 amino acids: CASSLIGTGDNTGELFF. Partial CDR3 DNA: TGTGCCAGCAGCTTAATTGGGACAGGGGACAACACCGGGGAG.